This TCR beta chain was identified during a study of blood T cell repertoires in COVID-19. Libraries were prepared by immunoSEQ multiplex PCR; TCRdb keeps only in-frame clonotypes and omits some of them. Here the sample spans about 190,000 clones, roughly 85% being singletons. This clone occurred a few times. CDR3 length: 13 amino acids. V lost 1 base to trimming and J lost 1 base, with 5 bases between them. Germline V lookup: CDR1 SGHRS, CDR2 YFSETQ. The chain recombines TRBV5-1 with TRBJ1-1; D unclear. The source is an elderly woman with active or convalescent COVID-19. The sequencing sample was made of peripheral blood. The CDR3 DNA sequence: TGCGCCAGCAGCTTGATACAGAACACTGAAGCTTTCTTT. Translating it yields CASSLIQNTEAFF.